This TCR beta chain was captured by sequencing in a study of T cells in localized non-small cell lung cancer. General observations from the study: Since sequencing was restricted to only one region of the tumor, intratumor heterogeneity remains a possibility.

In its sample, this clone was seen a few times. The target antigen is unknown. This CDR3 is 16 amino acids long. The assay was immunoSEQ multiplex PCR, and TCRdb's table has in-frame clones only and misses some. The sample has roughly 3,200 clones; about 30% are singletons. The chain carries TRBV8-2 and TRBJ2-1; the DNA was not compared with TRBD2, the D call given in the table. TRBV8-2 represents a pseudogene. Here the sequenced sample was lung tumor tissue, taken before any cancer treatment. The receptor was derived from a male donor at least 60 years old with stage I lung adenocarcinoma. This chain's CDR3 is CASSLVAGGYRYEQFF. CDR3 bases: TGTGCCAGCAGTTTGGTAGCGGGGGGGTATCGGTATGAGCAGTTCTTC.